The 20 T cell receptor beta chains below come from one sample, sequenced in a study of CD8+CD57+ T cells in acquired aplastic anemia. Using genomic DNA as the template, TCR beta VDJ and CDR3 profiling was carried out. MiXCR was run by TCRdb on the reads, yielding one entry per CDR3 protein. The sample has about 170,000 distinct CDR3 sequences; 47% are singletons. By flow cytometry, patients selected for sequencing had shown an expansion of CD8+CD57+ cells. Specimen: sorted CD4+, CD8+, or CD8+CD57+ T cells (not recorded which) from PBMCs. The receptors here all came from a human donor with aplastic anemia.

This clonotype was counted many times. The chain combines TRBV5-8 with TRBJ2-7, with D unresolved. Germline V gene data show CDR1 as SGHTS and CDR2 as YDEGEE. V was clipped by 0 bases and J by 3 bases, with 7 bases between them. The CDR3 loop spans 13 amino acids. CDR3 residues: CASSLAGRYEQYF. In DNA, the CDR3 is TGTGCCAGCAGCTTGGCCGGGCGCTACGAGCAGTACTTC.

This clonotype was observed a handful of times. This chain uses TRBV7-3 with TRBJ2-6, with TRBD1 identical over 9 bases. The CDR3 is made up of 16 amino acids. Germline V gene lookup returns CDR1 SGHTA and CDR2 FQGTGA. Trimming removed 3 bases from V and 10 bases from J; junction bases left unmatched: 10. The CDR3 loop reads CASSFTTRTGENVLTF. The DNA of the CDR3 is TGTGCCAGCAGCTTTACTACAAGGACAGGGGAGAACGTCCTGACTTTC.

This clonotype was seen only a few times. The V and J genes are TRBV7-8 and TRBJ2-7; D may be TRBD1 (6 bases). Germline V lookup: CDR1 SGHVS, CDR2 FQNEAQ. The CDR3 spans 14 residues. V was shortened by 0 bases and J by 6 bases, with 12 bases between the two germline ends. The CDR3 here is CASSLAPTGSEQYF. The CDR3 DNA reads as TGTGCCAGCAGCTTAGCCCCGACAGGTTCCGAGCAGTACTTC. The variable domain in full, completed from reference TRBV7-8 and TRBJ2-7, reads GAGVSQSPRYKVAKRGQDVALRCDPISGHVSLFWYQQALGQGPEFLTYFQNEAQLDKSGLPSDRFFAERPEGSVSTLKIQRTQQEDSAVYLCASSLAPTGSEQYFGPGTRLTVT.

The V call is TRBV29-1, the J call TRBJ2-1; 15 bases agree with TRBD2. CDR1 is SQVTM, CDR2 ANQGSEA, per germline. Trimming cost V 1 base and J 4 bases; bases outside gene matches: 8. This CDR3 spans 18 amino acids. The CDR3 nucleotides read TGCAGCGTTGAAGTTCGGGGACTAGCGGGGGGCGGATACAATGAGCAGTTCTTC. Translated, it gives CSVEVRGLAGGGYNEQFF.

The chain uses TRBV6-5 and TRBJ2-4, with a weak D call TRBD1 (5 bases). The V gene lost 0 bases and the J gene lost 4 bases, with 10 bases spanning the gap. CDR1 is MNHEY, CDR2 SVGAGI, per germline. The CDR3 totals 15 residues. The CDR3 region has the DNA TGTGCCAGCAGTTACTCCGATGACAGTAAAAACATTCAGTACTTC. Translating gives CASSYSDDSKNIQYF.

The chain carries TRBV5-6 and TRBJ2-7; D is perhaps TRBD1 or TRBD2 (6 bases each). Germline-derived CDR1 and CDR2 are SGHDT and YYEEEE. This CDR3 contains 15 residues. V was clipped by 2 bases and J by 2 bases, with 14 bases between them. The CDR3 spells CASSFMGGSTYEQYF. For the CDR3, the DNA is TGTGCCAGCAGCTTCATGGGGGGCTCTACCTACGAGCAGTACTTC.

This rearrangement joins TRBV7-2 to TRBJ1-6; D not resolved. Trimming stripped 2 bases from V and 8 bases from J, with 10 bases between. The CDR3 spans 14 residues. The germline V gene has CDR1 SGHTA and CDR2 FQGNSA. CDR3 bases: TGTGCCAGCAGCTTATCCGGCCCGGATTCACCCCTCCACTTT. It codes for CASSLSGPDSPLHF.

V and J are TRBV7-9 and TRBJ1-1, with unresolved D. Germline-derived CDR1 and CDR2 are SEHNR and FQNEAQ (reference sequence). Trimming took off 1 base at V and 6 bases at J, with 9 bases between the two ends. This CDR3 is 13 amino acids long. The CDR3 DNA follows: TGTGCCAGCAGCTTAGGAGGGCACTCTGAAGCTTTCTTT. Translation: CASSLGGHSEAFF.

This clonotype was counted ten times or more. V is TRBV6-1 and J is TRBJ1-2, with D possibly TRBD1 on 6 matching bases. This CDR3 comprises 11 residues. V was shortened by 10 bases and J by 8 bases, with 14 bases between the two germline ends. In germline, CDR1 is MNHNS, CDR2 SASEGT. The DNA for the CDR3 is TGTGCCATCTCTCAAGGGGGGGGCTACACCTTC. It encodes CAISQGGGYTF.

The V call is TRBV7-2, the J call TRBJ2-2, with D unresolved. V was clipped by 3 bases and J by 11 bases, with 7 bases between them. Germline V gene data show CDR1 as SGHTA and CDR2 as FQGNSA. The CDR3 loop spans 11 amino acids. The CDR3 region is CASSLGDELFF. In DNA, the CDR3 is TGTGCCAGCAGCTTGGGCGATGAGCTGTTTTTT. Combining the CDR3 with reference TRBV7-2 and TRBJ2-2 gives the whole variable domain GAGVSQSPSNKVTEKGKDVELRCDPISGHTALYWYRQSLGQGLEFLIYFQGNSAPDKSGLPSDRFSAERTGGSVSTLTIQRTQQEDSAVYLCASSLGDELFFGEGSRLTVL.

The gene calls are TRBV19 and TRBJ1-4; D is unclear. V was clipped by 7 bases and J by 4 bases, with 4 bases between them. The CDR3 consists of 11 residues. Germline lookup yields CDR1 LNHDA and CDR2 SQIVND (reference sequence). The CDR3 region has the DNA TGTGCCAGTACCGATAATGAAAAACTGTTTTTT. The encoded protein is CASTDNEKLFF.

The genes are TRBV10-3 and TRBJ2-3; D remains unclear. The CDR3 runs 15 residues. The V end lost 4 bases, the J end lost 0 bases, and 11 bases lay between the germline ends. Germline CDR1 reads ENHRY; CDR2 reads SYGVKD. Here the CDR3 reads CAISVAPRSTDTQYF. The CDR3 nucleotides are TGTGCCATCAGTGTGGCACCGCGGAGCACAGATACGCAGTATTTT.

Many counts were recorded for this clonotype. The CDR3 sequence: CATKRTGGGTYTF. The CDR3, as DNA: TGTGCCACCAAAAGGACAGGAGGGGGGACGTACACCTTC. This sequence joins TRBV24-1 and TRBJ1-2; 7 nucleotides agree with TRBD1. Losses at the gene ends were 8 bases for V and 11 bases for J; bases not matched to a gene: 13. Germline CDR1 KGHDR, CDR2 SFDVKD. CDR3 length: 13 residues.

As regards this clonotype: At one end, the junction sequence differs from germline, possibly due to a read error. J is TRBJ1-1 and V is TRBV2, with a tentative D call TRBD1 (5 bases). The CDR3 covers 11 residues. Germline V CDR1 and CDR2: SNHLY, FYNNEI. The CDR3 sequence is CASSGNTEVFF. For the CDR3, the DNA is TGTGCCAGCTCAGGGAACACTGAAGTTTTCTTT.

The chain carries TRBV20-1 and TRBJ2-7; 12 bases align to TRBD2. The CDR3 has 16 amino acids. Germline loops: CDR1 DFQATT, CDR2 SNEGSKA (reference sequence). V dropped 3 bases and J dropped 1; count of bases not matched to a gene: 7. The CDR3 is CSASLAGGPGSYEQYF. The CDR3 nucleotides are TGCAGTGCTAGTCTAGCGGGGGGGCCAGGATCCTACGAGCAGTACTTC.

This chain uses TRBV2 with TRBJ2-3; no firm D call. The CDR3 runs 15 residues. Trimming cost V 6 bases and J 7 bases, with 20 bases left between them. The V gene's germline CDR1 is SNHLY and CDR2 FYNNEI. Here the CDR3 DNA reads TGTGCCAGCAGCTTAGGTGTGCTCCCCGCCTATACGCAGTATTTT. This encodes CASSLGVLPAYTQYF.

V is TRBV6-1 and J is TRBJ2-5, with 10 bases fitting TRBD1. J gave up 5 bases and V 7 bases, and 7 bases lay outside the gene matches. The CDR3 contains 14 residues. The V gene's germline CDR1 is MNHNS and CDR2 SASEGT. The CDR3 bases are TGTGCCAGCAAGGGACAGGGGCCCGGGGAGACCCAGTACTTC. This sequence encodes CASKGQGPGETQYF.

The gene calls are TRBV10-3 and TRBJ1-3; no clear D. The germline V gene encodes CDR1 ENHRY and CDR2 SYGVKD. The V gene lost 3 bases and the J gene lost 7 bases, with 10 bases spanning the gap. There are 13 residues in the CDR3. CDR3 sequence (DNA): TGTGCCATCAGTGATGTAGGCCGGAACACCATATATTTT. Translation: CAISDVGRNTIYF.

This chain links TRBV10-3 with TRBJ1-2; D perhaps matches TRBD1 (5 bases). Trimming cost V 2 bases and J 4 bases, with 8 bases left between them. Per the germline V gene, CDR1 is ENHRY and CDR2 is SYGVKD. This CDR3 contains 13 residues. CDR3 in amino acids: CAISEDSSYGYTF. CDR3 in DNA: TGTGCCATCAGTGAGGACAGCTCCTATGGCTACACCTTC.

Comment on this clonotype: A single base separates this from a much larger clone, so it may be a read error. The chain carries TRBV5-4 and TRBJ2-3, with D hard to call. Germline CDR1 is SGHNT and CDR2 is YYREEE (reference sequence). This CDR3 region has 16 residues. CDR3 DNA: TGTGCCAGCAGCTTGGGGGTTGCCTTAAACACAGAGACGCAGTATTTT. Its translation is CASSLGVALNTETQYF.